This TCR beta chain was identified in a study of naive and memory T cell subsets. Overall study findings and caveats: Naive repertoires, especially CD8, held a few larger clonotypes, possibly memory cells re-expressing CD45RA.

To note about this clonotype: The antigen remains undetermined.

CD4+ T cell IFNgamma after overnight CMV lysate exposure gave donor CMV status. There are 13 residues in the CDR3. Germline values: CDR1 LGHNT, CDR2 FRNRAP. V lost 5 bases to trimming and J lost 5 bases, with 12 bases between them. An equimolar mix of two oligonucleotides served as the beta constant-region primer for TRBC1 and TRBC2. Ligated cDNA was amplified by four rounds of PCR with nested alpha and beta constant-region primers and SP2. TCRdb recomputed calls from the UMI-ligation and nested PCR reads with MiXCR, one row per CDR3 protein. The table records roughly 150,000 distinct CDR3 sequences, around 21% of them present only once.

The receptor comes from a human donor in good health. The sequencing input was naive CD8+ T cells from blood. The chain is built from TRBV12-5 and TRBJ1-1; D possibly corresponds to TRBD1 (6 bases). The CDR3 coding sequence is TGTGCTAGTGGTGGTGAAACAGGGACTGAAGCTTTCTTT. Amino acid sequence: CASGGETGTEAFF.